This is a list of T cell receptor beta chains from one sample in a study of regulatory T cells in long-lasting Graves disease. TCRdb recomputed calls from the multiplex PCR reads with MiXCR, one row per CDR3 protein. The table lists more than 300,000 distinct CDR3 sequences, around 15% of them singletons. The specimen comprised peripheral blood mononuclear cells (PBMCs), sampled at new diagnosis, from a patient treated with antithyroid drugs. These TCRs come from a female donor with Graves disease. Each CDR3 is given with its conserved first and last residue. The order of the fields is clone size, J gene, D gene, V gene, CDR3 protein, CDR3 DNA. A D gene is named only where the DNA matches it firmly. Clone size is given for some rows only: seen once, a few or many times, or a class if the clone is expanded.

size: .; J: TRBJ1-3; D: TRBD1; V: TRBV12-3/TRBV12-4; CDR3: CASSLVTGAVETSGNTTYF; DNA: TGTGCCAGCAGTCTGGTTACAGGGGCAGTGGAAACCTCTGGAAACACCACATATTTT
size: many; J: TRBJ1-2; D: TRBD1; V: TRBV11-2; CDR3: CASSDPGQGARGYTF; DNA: TGTGCCAGCAGCGACCCGGGACAGGGGGCGCGAGGCTACACCTTC
size: .; J: TRBJ1-2; D: .; V: TRBV29-1; CDR3: CSVSLRDGYTF; DNA: TGCAGCGTTAGTCTCCGCGATGGCTACACCTTC
size: many; J: TRBJ2-3; D: .; V: TRBV11-2; CDR3: CASRGRGHTQYF; DNA: TGTGCCAGCAGGGGACGGGGGCATACGCAGTATTTT
size: many; J: TRBJ2-7; D: TRBD2; V: TRBV24-1; CDR3: CATSDRTSGHYEQYF; DNA: TGTGCCACCAGTGATCGGACTAGCGGGCACTACGAGCAGTACTTC
size: .; J: TRBJ2-1; D: .; V: TRBV19; CDR3: CASSISRGGNEQFF; DNA: TGTGCCAGTAGTATTAGCCGTGGAGGAAATGAGCAGTTCTTC
size: many; J: TRBJ2-3; D: .; V: TRBV7-9; CDR3: CASSPAQGTDTQYF; DNA: TGTGCCAGCAGCCCCGCACAGGGCACAGATACGCAGTATTTT
size: many; J: TRBJ2-3; D: .; V: TRBV27; CDR3: CASSARLGPRQDTQYF; DNA: TGTGCCAGCAGTGCCCGACTAGGCCCCCGCCAAGATACGCAGTATTTT
size: many; J: TRBJ1-2; D: .; V: TRBV11-1; CDR3: CASSRTQNYGYTF; DNA: TGTGCCAGCAGCCGGACGCAAAACTATGGCTACACCTTC
size: .; J: TRBJ2-1; D: TRBD2; V: TRBV6-5; CDR3: CASSYMREGLYNEQFF; DNA: TGTGCCAGCAGTTACATGCGGGAGGGCCTCTACAATGAGCAGTTCTTC
size: many; J: TRBJ2-1; D: .; V: TRBV12-3/TRBV12-4; CDR3: CASSFPLIWFSNEQFF; DNA: TGTGCCAGCAGTTTCCCGCTAATTTGGTTCAGCAATGAGCAGTTCTTC
size: many; J: TRBJ1-5; D: .; V: TRBV6-9; CDR3: CASSLTDGPNQPQHF; DNA: TGTGCCAGCAGTTTGACGGACGGGCCAAATCAGCCCCAGCATTTT
size: .; J: TRBJ2-7; D: .; V: TRBV7-9; CDR3: CASSLDSGLEQYF; DNA: TGTGCCAGCAGCTTAGATTCAGGGCTGGAGCAGTACTTC
size: .; J: TRBJ1-1; D: TRBD1; V: TRBV7-3; CDR3: CASSPRQGAGTEAFF; DNA: TGTGCCAGCAGCCCGAGACAGGGGGCGGGTACTGAAGCTTTCTTT
size: many; J: TRBJ1-5; D: TRBD1; V: TRBV7-9; CDR3: CASSLEQGNQPQHF; DNA: TGTGCCAGCAGCTTAGAACAGGGGAATCAGCCCCAGCATTTT
size: many; J: TRBJ1-5; D: .; V: TRBV12-3/TRBV12-4; CDR3: CATRQARQPQHF; DNA: TGTGCCACCAGACAGGCCCGTCAGCCCCAGCATTTT
size: many; J: TRBJ2-1; D: .; V: TRBV11-2; CDR3: CASSPPGSLSNEQFF; DNA: TGTGCCAGCAGCCCCCCTGGGAGTTTATCCAATGAGCAGTTCTTC
size: many; J: TRBJ1-2; D: TRBD1; V: TRBV4-3; CDR3: CASSQRDWTGYGYTF; DNA: TGCGCCAGCAGCCAGCGCGATTGGACAGGCTATGGCTACACCTTC
size: many; J: TRBJ1-3; D: .; V: TRBV18; CDR3: CASSLNSGNTIYF; DNA: TGTGCCAGCTCCCTCAACTCTGGAAACACCATATATTTT
size: many; J: TRBJ2-7; D: TRBD1; V: TRBV6-2/TRBV6-3; CDR3: CASTNGGRQGIYEQYF; DNA: TGTGCCAGCACCAATGGGGGGAGACAGGGGATCTACGAGCAGTACTTC
size: many; J: TRBJ2-1; D: .; V: TRBV7-2; CDR3: CASSLVVGGPNNEQFF; DNA: TGTGCCAGCAGCTTAGTGGTGGGAGGCCCTAACAATGAGCAGTTCTTC
size: few; J: TRBJ2-1; D: TRBD1; V: TRBV5-4; CDR3: CASSYETGGWKPGEQFF; DNA: TGTGCCAGCAGCTATGAGACAGGGGGATGGAAACCGGGTGAGCAGTTCTTC
size: once; J: TRBJ1-2; D: .; V: TRBV12-3/TRBV12-4; CDR3: CASSPAYGYTF; DNA: TGTGCCAGCAGTCCGGCCTATGGCTACACCTTC
size: many; J: TRBJ1-1; D: .; V: TRBV3-1; CDR3: CASSFSTNTEAFF; DNA: TGTGCCAGCAGTTTTAGTACAAACACTGAAGCTTTCTTT
size: .; J: TRBJ2-3; D: TRBD1; V: TRBV9; CDR3: CASSVDTGTGTDTQYF; DNA: TGTGCCAGCAGCGTAGATACAGGGACAGGGACAGATACGCAGTATTTT
size: many; J: TRBJ1-1; D: .; V: TRBV28; CDR3: CASSPSGSAFF; DNA: TGTGCCAGCAGTCCTTCTGGGTCAGCTTTCTTT
size: .; J: TRBJ2-5; D: .; V: TRBV6-1; CDR3: CASRGSQGRAQYF; DNA: TGTGCCAGCAGGGGGTCGCAGGGAAGGGCCCAGTACTTC
size: .; J: TRBJ2-7; D: .; V: TRBV29-1; CDR3: CSVVGSYEQYF; DNA: TGCAGCGTTGTGGGCTCCTACGAGCAGTACTTC
size: many; J: TRBJ2-1; D: .; V: TRBV27; CDR3: CASSPQHPGLGSLFF; DNA: TGTGCCAGCAGTCCCCAACACCCCGGTCTGGGCTCCCTTTTCTTC
size: many; J: TRBJ1-6; D: .; V: TRBV6-2/TRBV6-3; CDR3: CASSYSDSYNSPLHF; DNA: TGTGCCAGCAGTTACTCCGACAGTTATAATTCACCCCTCCACTTT
size: many; J: TRBJ1-1; D: .; V: TRBV5-1; CDR3: CASSATESREAFF; DNA: TGCGCCAGCAGCGCCACAGAGTCACGAGAGGCTTTCTTT
size: .; J: TRBJ1-1; D: .; V: TRBV20-1; CDR3: CSALRTGGTEAFF; DNA: TGCAGTGCCCTGCGAACGGGTGGAACTGAAGCTTTCTTT
size: many; J: TRBJ1-1; D: TRBD1; V: TRBV28; CDR3: CASSLRDRPAFF; DNA: TGTGCCAGCAGTTTAAGGGACAGACCGGCTTTCTTT
size: many; J: TRBJ2-3; D: TRBD2; V: TRBV9; CDR3: CASSVRQREGPTDTQYF; DNA: TGTGCCAGCAGCGTACGTCAGCGGGAGGGCCCGACAGATACGCAGTATTTT
size: many; J: TRBJ2-1; D: .; V: TRBV2; CDR3: CASSGELPSYNEQFF; DNA: TGTGCCAGCAGTGGCGAACTCCCCTCCTACAATGAGCAGTTCTTC
size: many; J: TRBJ1-5; D: .; V: TRBV30; CDR3: CAWSVLQGNQPQHF; DNA: TGTGCCTGGAGTGTTCTCCAGGGGAATCAGCCCCAGCATTTT
size: .; J: TRBJ2-3; D: .; V: TRBV29-1; CDR3: CSNRAGSTDTQYF; DNA: TGCAGCAACCGCGCCGGAAGCACAGATACGCAGTATTTT
size: .; J: TRBJ2-1; D: TRBD2; V: TRBV5-1; CDR3: CACSSFSGSSYNEQFF; DNA: TGCGCCTGCAGCTCTTTTAGCGGGAGCTCCTACAATGAGCAGTTCTTC
size: many; J: TRBJ1-1; D: TRBD1; V: TRBV20-1; CDR3: CSASRDRRLNTEAFF; DNA: TGCAGTGCCTCCAGGGACAGGAGGTTGAACACTGAAGCTTTCTTT
size: many; J: TRBJ1-1; D: .; V: TRBV12-3/TRBV12-4; CDR3: CASSFGQPEAFF; DNA: TGTGCCAGCAGTTTTGGCCAGCCCGAAGCTTTCTTT
size: many; J: TRBJ1-1; D: .; V: TRBV2; CDR3: CASSVWEDTEAFF; DNA: TGTGCCAGCAGTGTGTGGGAGGACACTGAAGCTTTCTTT
size: many; J: TRBJ1-3; D: .; V: TRBV20-1; CDR3: CSARASAGNTIYF; DNA: TGCAGTGCTAGAGCGTCGGCTGGAAACACCATATATTTT